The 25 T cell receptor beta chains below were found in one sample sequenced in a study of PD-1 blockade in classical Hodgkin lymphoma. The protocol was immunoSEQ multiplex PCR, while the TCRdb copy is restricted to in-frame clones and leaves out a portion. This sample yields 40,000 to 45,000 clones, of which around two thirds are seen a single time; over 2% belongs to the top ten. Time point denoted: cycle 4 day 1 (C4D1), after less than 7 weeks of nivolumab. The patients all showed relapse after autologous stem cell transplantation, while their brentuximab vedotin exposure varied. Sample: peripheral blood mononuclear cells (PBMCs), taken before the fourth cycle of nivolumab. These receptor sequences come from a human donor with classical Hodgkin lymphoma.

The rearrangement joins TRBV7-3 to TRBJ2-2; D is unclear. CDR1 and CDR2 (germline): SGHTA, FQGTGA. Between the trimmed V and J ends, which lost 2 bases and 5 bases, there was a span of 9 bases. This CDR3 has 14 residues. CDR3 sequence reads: CASSLSGRTGELFF. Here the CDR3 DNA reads TGTGCCAGCAGCTTATCCGGTCGGACCGGGGAGCTGTTTTTT.

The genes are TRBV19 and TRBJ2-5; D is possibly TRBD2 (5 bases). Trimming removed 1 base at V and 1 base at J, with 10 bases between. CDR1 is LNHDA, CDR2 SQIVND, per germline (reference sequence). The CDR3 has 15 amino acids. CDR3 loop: CASSIAGWGQETQYF. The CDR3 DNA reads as TGTGCCAGTAGTATAGCGGGGTGGGGCCAAGAGACCCAGTACTTC. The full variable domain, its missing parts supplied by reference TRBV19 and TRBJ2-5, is DGGITQSPKYLFRKEGQNVTLSCEQNLNHDAMYWYRQDPGQGLRLIYYSQIVNDFQKGDIAEGYSVSREKKESFPLTVTSAQKNPTAFYLCASSIAGWGQETQYFGPGTRLLVL.

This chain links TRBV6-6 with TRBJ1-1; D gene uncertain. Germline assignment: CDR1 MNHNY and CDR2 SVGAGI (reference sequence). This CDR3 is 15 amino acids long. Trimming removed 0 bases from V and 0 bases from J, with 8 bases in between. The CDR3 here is CASSYSFGMNTEAFF. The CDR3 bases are TGTGCCAGCAGTTACTCGTTTGGAATGAACACTGAAGCTTTCTTT.

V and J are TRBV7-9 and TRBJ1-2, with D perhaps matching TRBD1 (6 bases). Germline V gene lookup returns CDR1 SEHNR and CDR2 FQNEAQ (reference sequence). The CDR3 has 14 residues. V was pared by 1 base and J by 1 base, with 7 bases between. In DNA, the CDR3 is TGTGCCAGCAGCTTAGAAGGGGGTAACTATGGCTACACCTTC. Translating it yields CASSLEGGNYGYTF.

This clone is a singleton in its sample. CDR3 region: CASSAETSGFF. For the CDR3, the DNA is TGTGCCAGCAGTGCTGAGACTAGCGGGTTCTTC. The rearrangement joins TRBV2 to TRBJ2-1; 9 bases are shared with TRBD2. The CDR3 covers 11 residues. Germline V gene data show CDR1 as SNHLY and CDR2 as FYNNEI. Losses at the gene ends were 4 bases for V and 15 bases for J; bases not matched to a gene: 4.

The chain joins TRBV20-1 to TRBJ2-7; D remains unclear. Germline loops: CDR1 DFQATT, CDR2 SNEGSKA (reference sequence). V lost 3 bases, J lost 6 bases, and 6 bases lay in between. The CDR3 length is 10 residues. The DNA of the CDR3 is TGCAGTGCTAGGGTTTCCGAGCAGTACTTC. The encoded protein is CSARVSEQYF.

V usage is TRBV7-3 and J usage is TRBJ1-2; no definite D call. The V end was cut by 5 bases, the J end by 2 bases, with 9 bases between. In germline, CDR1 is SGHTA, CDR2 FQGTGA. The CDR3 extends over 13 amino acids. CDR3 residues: CASSQGLNYGYTF. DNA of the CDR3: TGTGCCAGCAGCCAAGGATTGAACTATGGCTACACCTTC. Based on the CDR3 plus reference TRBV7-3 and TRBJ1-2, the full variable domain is GAGVSQTPSNKVTEKGKYVELRCDPISGHTALYWYRQSLGQGPEFLIYFQGTGAADDSGLPNDRFFAVRPEGSVSTLKIQRTERGDSAVYLCASSQGLNYGYTFGSGTRLTVV.

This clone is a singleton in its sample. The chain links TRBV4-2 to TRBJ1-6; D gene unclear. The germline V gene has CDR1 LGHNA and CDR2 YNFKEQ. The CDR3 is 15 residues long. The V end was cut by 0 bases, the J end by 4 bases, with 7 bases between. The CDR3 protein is CASSQEDGYNSPLHF. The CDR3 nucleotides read TGTGCCAGCAGCCAAGAGGACGGTTATAATTCACCCCTCCACTTT.

CDR3: CASSLDGLVSETQYF. The CDR3 bases are TGCGCCAGCAGCTTGGATGGACTAGTGTCGGAGACCCAGTACTTC. V usage is TRBV5-1 and J usage is TRBJ2-5, with 7 bases fitting TRBD2. The trim removed 0 bases at V and 5 bases at J, leaving 7 bases unmatched. Looked up from germline, CDR1 is SGHRS and CDR2 is YFSETQ. The CDR3 runs 15 residues.

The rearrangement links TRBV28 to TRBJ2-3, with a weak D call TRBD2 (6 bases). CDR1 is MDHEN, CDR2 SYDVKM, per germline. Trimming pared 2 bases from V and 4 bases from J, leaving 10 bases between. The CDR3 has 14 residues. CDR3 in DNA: TGTGCCAGCAGTTTAGTGGGGGGATCAGATACGCAGTATTTT. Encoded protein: CASSLVGGSDTQYF.

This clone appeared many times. The CDR3 DNA sequence: TGTGCCAGTAAGACAGGGGCCAACACTGAAGCTTTCTTT. This gives the protein CASKTGANTEAFF. The rearrangement joins TRBV19 to TRBJ1-1, with 8 bases lining up with TRBD1. The CDR3 loop spans 13 amino acids. Trimming removed 7 bases from V and 2 bases from J; junction bases left unmatched: 3. Germline CDR1 and CDR2: LNHDA and SQIVND (reference sequence). Together with reference TRBV19 and TRBJ1-1, the CDR3 gives the full variable domain: DGGITQSPKYLFRKEGQNVTLSCEQNLNHDAMYWYRQDPGQGLRLIYYSQIVNDFQKGDIAEGYSVSREKKESFPLTVTSAQKNPTAFYLCASKTGANTEAFFGQGTRLTVV.

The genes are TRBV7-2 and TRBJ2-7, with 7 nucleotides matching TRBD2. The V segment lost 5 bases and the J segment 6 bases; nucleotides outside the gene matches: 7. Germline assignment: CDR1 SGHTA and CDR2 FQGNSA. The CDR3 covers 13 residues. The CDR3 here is CASSQRDYGEQYF. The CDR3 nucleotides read TGTGCCAGCAGCCAGAGGGACTACGGCGAGCAGTACTTC.

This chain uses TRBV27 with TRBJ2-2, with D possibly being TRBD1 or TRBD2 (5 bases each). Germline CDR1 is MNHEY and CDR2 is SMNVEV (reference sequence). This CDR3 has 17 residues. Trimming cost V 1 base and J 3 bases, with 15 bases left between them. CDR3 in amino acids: CASSLYGSWDDTGELFF. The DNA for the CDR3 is TGTGCCAGCAGTTTATATGGGAGTTGGGACGACACCGGGGAGCTGTTTTTT.

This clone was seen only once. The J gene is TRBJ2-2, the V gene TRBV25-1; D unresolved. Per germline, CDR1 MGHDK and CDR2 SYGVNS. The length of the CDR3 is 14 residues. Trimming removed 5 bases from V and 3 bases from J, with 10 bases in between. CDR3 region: CASSPRWDTGELFF. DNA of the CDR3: TGTGCCAGCAGTCCCCGGTGGGACACCGGGGAGCTGTTTTTT.

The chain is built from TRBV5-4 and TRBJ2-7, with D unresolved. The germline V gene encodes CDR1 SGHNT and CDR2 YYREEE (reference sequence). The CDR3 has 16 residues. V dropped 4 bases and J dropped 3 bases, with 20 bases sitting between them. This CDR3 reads CASSPGGFSLNYEQYF. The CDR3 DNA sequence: TGTGCCAGCAGCCCGGGCGGATTTAGTCTAAACTACGAGCAGTACTTC.

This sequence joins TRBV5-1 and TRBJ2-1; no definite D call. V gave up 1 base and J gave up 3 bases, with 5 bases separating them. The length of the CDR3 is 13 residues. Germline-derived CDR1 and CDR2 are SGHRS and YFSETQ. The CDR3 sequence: CASSLQNYNEQFF. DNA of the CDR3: TGCGCCAGCAGCTTGCAGAACTACAATGAGCAGTTCTTC.

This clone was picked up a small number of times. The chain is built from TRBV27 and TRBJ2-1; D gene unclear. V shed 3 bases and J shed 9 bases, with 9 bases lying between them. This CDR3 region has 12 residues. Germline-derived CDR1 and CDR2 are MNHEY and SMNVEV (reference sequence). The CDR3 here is CASSFGATEQFF. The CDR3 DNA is TGTGCCAGCAGTTTTGGCGCTACTGAGCAGTTCTTC.

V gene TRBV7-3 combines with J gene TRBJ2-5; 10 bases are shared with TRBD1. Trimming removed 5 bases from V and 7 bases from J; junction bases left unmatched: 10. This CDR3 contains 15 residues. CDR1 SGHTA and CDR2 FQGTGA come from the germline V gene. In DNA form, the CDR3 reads TGTGCCAGCAGCCCGGGACAGGGGCGGCTTGGGACCCAGTACTTC. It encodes CASSPGQGRLGTQYF.

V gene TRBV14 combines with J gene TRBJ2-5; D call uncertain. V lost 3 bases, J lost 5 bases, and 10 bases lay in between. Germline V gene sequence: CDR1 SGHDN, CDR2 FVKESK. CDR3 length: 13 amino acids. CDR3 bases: TGTGCCAGCAGCCAGGGGATGGAGGAGACCCAGTACTTC. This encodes CASSQGMEETQYF.

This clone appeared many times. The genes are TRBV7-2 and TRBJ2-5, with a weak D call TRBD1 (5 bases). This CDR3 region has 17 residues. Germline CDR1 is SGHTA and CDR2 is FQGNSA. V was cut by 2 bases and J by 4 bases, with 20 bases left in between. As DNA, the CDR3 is TGTGCCAGCAGCTTAAGGGTCAGCCTAAGCCAGGGAGAGACCCAGTACTTC. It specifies CASSLRVSLSQGETQYF.

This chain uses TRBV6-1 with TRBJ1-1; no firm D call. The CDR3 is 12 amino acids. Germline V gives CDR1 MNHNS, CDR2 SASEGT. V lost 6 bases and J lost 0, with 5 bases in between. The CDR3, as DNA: TGTGCCAGCAGGTTGATGAACACTGAAGCTTTCTTT. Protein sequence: CASRLMNTEAFF.

In DNA form, the CDR3 reads TGTGCCAGCAGCTTACTACGACTAGCGGGTAGCACAGATACGCAGTATTTT. Residues: CASSLLRLAGSTDTQYF. This chain connects TRBV11-2 to TRBJ2-3, with 10 bases identical to TRBD2. This CDR3 has 17 residues. Germline CDR1 is SGHAT and CDR2 is FQNNGV. Trimming took 2 bases from V and 0 from J; bases not matched to a gene: 5.

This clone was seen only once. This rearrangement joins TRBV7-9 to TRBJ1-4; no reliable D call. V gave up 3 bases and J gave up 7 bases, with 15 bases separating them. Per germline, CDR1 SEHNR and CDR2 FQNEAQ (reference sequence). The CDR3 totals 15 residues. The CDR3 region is CASSLTSWESEKLFF. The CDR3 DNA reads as TGTGCCAGCAGCTTGACGTCGTGGGAAAGTGAAAAACTGTTTTTT.

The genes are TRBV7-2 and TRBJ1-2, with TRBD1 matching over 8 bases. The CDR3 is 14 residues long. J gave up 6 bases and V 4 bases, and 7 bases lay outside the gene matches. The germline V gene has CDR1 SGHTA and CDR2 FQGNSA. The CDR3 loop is CASSSGDRRHGYTF. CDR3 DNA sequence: TGTGCCAGCAGCTCCGGGGACAGGAGGCATGGCTACACCTTC. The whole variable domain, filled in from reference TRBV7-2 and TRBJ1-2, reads GAGVSQSPSNKVTEKGKDVELRCDPISGHTALYWYRQSLGQGLEFLIYFQGNSAPDKSGLPSDRFSAERTGGSVSTLTIQRTQQEDSAVYLCASSSGDRRHGYTFGSGTRLTVV.

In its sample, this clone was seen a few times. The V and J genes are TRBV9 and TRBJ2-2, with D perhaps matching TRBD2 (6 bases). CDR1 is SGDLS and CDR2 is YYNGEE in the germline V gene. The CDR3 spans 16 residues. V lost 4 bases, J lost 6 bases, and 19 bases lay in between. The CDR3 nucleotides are TGTGCCAGCAGCTCCTGGGACGGGGGACTTTCCGGGGAGCTGTTTTTT. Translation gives CASSSWDGGLSGELFF.